The 16 T cell receptor beta chains below were found in one sample sequenced in a study of cytomegalovirus exposure and HLA in healthy donors. Researchers ran the PCR with 60 Vbeta and 13 Jbeta primers. TCRdb keeps only in-frame clones here, not all; method: immunoSEQ multiplex PCR. The data contain 130,000 or so clones, around 75% of them singletons. Sample: PBMCs. These receptor sequences come from a middle-aged man in good health and CMV-seronegative.

This chain links TRBV27 with TRBJ2-3, with D tentatively TRBD2 (7 bases). The ends were cut back, 0 bases at V and 2 bases at J, with 12 bases in the middle. This CDR3 comprises 16 residues. Germline values: CDR1 MNHEY, CDR2 SMNVEV (reference sequence). This CDR3 is CASSLSVGGVTDTQYF. In DNA, the CDR3 is TGTGCCAGCAGTTTATCGGTAGGGGGGGTCACAGATACGCAGTATTTT.

The chain combines TRBV7-7 with TRBJ2-5, with TRBD1 as a possible D gene (6 bases). This CDR3 is 14 amino acids long. The V end was cut by 5 bases, the J end by 2 bases, with 12 bases between. The germline CDR1 and CDR2 sequences are SSHAT and FNYEAQ (reference sequence). The DNA for the CDR3 is TGTGCCAGCAGCCCACAGGGTTATCAAGAGACCCAGTACTTC. Translation gives CASSPQGYQETQYF.

The rearrangement uses TRBV10-2 and TRBJ1-2, with 9 nucleotides matching TRBD1. V lost 6 bases to trimming and J lost 2 bases; unmatched junction nucleotides: 4. The CDR3 runs to 14 residues. Per germline, CDR1 WSHSY and CDR2 SAAADI. CDR3 DNA sequence: TGCGCCAGCAGAATGACAGGGGGGAACTATGGCTACACCTTC. Amino acids: CASRMTGGNYGYTF.

J is TRBJ2-5 and V is TRBV4-2, with 7 positions matching TRBD1. The germline V gene has CDR1 LGHNA and CDR2 YNFKEQ. This CDR3 spans 15 amino acids. J gave up 5 bases and V 3 bases, and 9 bases lay outside the gene matches. In DNA form, the CDR3 reads TGTGCCAGCAGCCAGACAGGGAGACGACCCGAGACCCAGTACTTC. Residues: CASSQTGRRPETQYF.

The rearrangement joins TRBV30 to TRBJ1-2; D may be TRBD1 (6 bases). This CDR3 region has 12 residues. Germline V gene lookup returns CDR1 GTSNPN and CDR2 SVGIG (reference sequence). The ends were cut back, 2 bases at V and 5 bases at J, with 9 bases in the middle. CDR3 amino acids: CAWSPQGYGYTF. The CDR3 coding sequence is TGTGCCTGGAGTCCCCAGGGGTATGGCTACACCTTC.

This clone occurred once. The chain recombines TRBV6-6 with TRBJ2-7, with 7 bases aligning to TRBD1. Germline V gives CDR1 MNHNY, CDR2 SVGAGI (reference sequence). The length of the CDR3 is 11 residues. V was pared by 10 bases and J by 5 bases, with 5 bases of the junction left unmatched. CDR3 amino acids: CATRQGHEQYF. In nucleotides, the CDR3 is TGTGCCACCCGACAGGGCCACGAGCAGTACTTC.

This clone was recorded at least ten times. The chain recombines TRBV2 with TRBJ1-4, with D possibly TRBD1 on 6 matching bases. Germline-derived CDR1 and CDR2 are SNHLY and FYNNEI. The CDR3 runs 15 residues. Between the trimmed V and J ends, which lost 8 bases and 5 bases, there was a span of 18 bases. In DNA form, the CDR3 reads TGTGCCAGCGGACCACAGGGAGAAAAGAATGAAAAACTGTTTTTT. This sequence encodes CASGPQGEKNEKLFF.

This chain joins TRBV30 and TRBJ2-5; TRBD1 matches 8 bases. V trimming: 5 bases; J trimming: 4 bases; junction bases outside the gene matches: 6. The length of the CDR3 is 13 residues. CDR1 GTSNPN and CDR2 SVGIG come from the germline V gene (reference sequence). Here the CDR3 DNA reads TGTGCCTGGGGGACAGGAGGGGGAGAGACCCAGTACTTC. It is translated as CAWGTGGGETQYF.

The genes are TRBV11-1 and TRBJ2-7, with 9 nucleotides matching TRBD1. CDR3 length: 15 amino acids. Per germline, CDR1 SGHAT and CDR2 FQDESV (reference sequence). V lost 6 bases to trimming and J lost 3 bases; unmatched junction nucleotides: 9. The CDR3 is CASSPANRGLYEQYF. The CDR3 DNA is TGTGCCAGCAGTCCTGCCAACAGGGGGCTCTACGAGCAGTACTTC.

V usage is TRBV5-1 and J usage is TRBJ1-5, with D hard to call. The CDR3 has 14 residues. CDR1 and CDR2 (germline): SGHRS, YFSETQ. Trimming took off 0 bases at V and 7 bases at J, with 11 bases between the two ends. CDR3 amino acids: CASSLGVGGQPQHF. The CDR3 bases are TGCGCCAGCAGCTTGGGGGTTGGAGGACAGCCCCAGCATTTT. The whole variable domain, filled in from reference TRBV5-1 and TRBJ1-5, reads KAGVTQTPRYLIKTRGQQVTLSCSPISGHRSVSWYQQTPGQGLQFLFEYFSETQRNKGNFPGRFSGRQFSNSRSEMNVSTLELGDSALYLCASSLGVGGQPQHFGDGTRLSIL.

This clone was counted a single time. This chain links TRBV5-4 with TRBJ2-7, with 7 positions matching TRBD1. The ends lost 4 bases at V and 1 base at J; junction bases unmatched: 11. Germline V gene sequence: CDR1 SGHNT, CDR2 YYREEE (reference sequence). The CDR3 is 16 residues long. Written as DNA, the CDR3 is TGTGCCAGCAGCCCTAGACAGGGCGGCGTATCCTACGAGCAGTACTTC. It yields the protein CASSPRQGGVSYEQYF.

This clone was found a few times. The V and J genes are TRBV27 and TRBJ2-7; 11 bases map to TRBD1. V was clipped by 3 bases and J by 4 bases; unmatched bases: 5. CDR3 length: 15 residues. Germline CDR1 MNHEY, CDR2 SMNVEV (reference sequence). CDR3 DNA: TGTGCCAGCAGTTTCGTTGGGACAGGGGGTTACGAGCAGTACTTC. It translates to CASSFVGTGGYEQYF.

This clone was observed a few times. The gene calls are TRBV4-2 and TRBJ1-5, with D unclear. From germline, CDR1 is LGHNA and CDR2 YNFKEQ. CDR3 size: 14 residues. The germline V and J ends were trimmed by 0 bases and 6 bases, with 9 bases remaining between them. CDR3 amino acids: CASSQDREIQPQHF. CDR3 nucleotide sequence: TGTGCCAGCAGCCAAGATAGAGAAATTCAGCCCCAGCATTTT.

The J gene is TRBJ2-4, the V gene TRBV6-5; TRBD1 agrees at 7 bases. V shed 6 bases and J 15 bases; nucleotides not matched to a gene: 17. The length of the CDR3 is 14 residues. The V gene's germline CDR1 is MNHEY and CDR2 SVGAGI. The DNA for the CDR3 is TGTGCCAGCAGCCAGGGACAGAACCCTGAGCGGTGGTACTTC. It is translated as CASSQGQNPERWYF.

The rearrangement uses TRBV18 and TRBJ2-6; maybe TRBD1 (6 bases). Germline loops: CDR1 KGHSH, CDR2 LQKENI. The CDR3 sequence is 17 residues long. The germline V and J ends were trimmed by 3 bases and 0 bases, with 12 bases remaining between them. The CDR3 here is CASSPPTGSSGANVLTF. CDR3 sequence (DNA): TGTGCCAGCTCACCCCCAACAGGGAGCTCTGGGGCCAACGTCCTGACTTTC.

V is TRBV4-2 and J is TRBJ2-7; D is perhaps TRBD2 (6 bases). This CDR3 comprises 13 residues. Trimming cost V 1 base and J 3 bases, with 7 bases left between them. CDR1 LGHNA and CDR2 YNFKEQ come from the germline V gene. The CDR3 spells CASSQGGVYEQYF. As DNA, the CDR3 is TGTGCCAGCAGCCAAGGCGGGGTCTACGAGCAGTACTTC.